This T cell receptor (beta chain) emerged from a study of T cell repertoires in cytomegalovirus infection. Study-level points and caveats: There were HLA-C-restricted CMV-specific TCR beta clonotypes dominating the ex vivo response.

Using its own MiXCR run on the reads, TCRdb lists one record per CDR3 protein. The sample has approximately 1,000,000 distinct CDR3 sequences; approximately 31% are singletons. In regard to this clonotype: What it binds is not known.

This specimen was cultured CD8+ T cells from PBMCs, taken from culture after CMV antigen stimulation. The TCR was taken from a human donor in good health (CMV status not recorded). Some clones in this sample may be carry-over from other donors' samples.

CDR3 DNA sequence: TGTGCCAGCAGTTTATCGGGGGGGATCCTCGTGGGGGAGCAGTACTTC. Its translation is CASSLSGGILVGEQYF. J is TRBJ2-7 and V is TRBV27; 7 positions agree with TRBD2. The V gene's germline CDR1 is MNHEY and CDR2 SMNVEV (reference sequence). Losses at the gene ends were 0 bases for V and 7 bases for J; bases not matched to a gene: 12. This CDR3 has 16 amino acids.